This TCR beta chain was profiled in a study of T cell responses to AZD1222 COVID-19 vaccine. Study findings and constraints: Donors were largely white British and mainly female; clonal diversity was possibly underestimated.

CDR3 length: 15 amino acids. Between the trimmed V and J ends, which lost 7 bases and 5 bases, there was a span of 20 bases. Germline-derived CDR1 and CDR2 are LNHDA and SQIVND (reference sequence). For this clone: Its antigen is not known.

The table came from immunoSEQ multiplex PCR; TCRdb's copy has only in-frame clones and leaves some out. The repertoire holds nearly 110,000 clones, with approximately 87% as singletons. The chain is built from TRBV19 and TRBJ2-5; the D gene is possibly TRBD2 (7 bases). The sample here was peripheral blood, taken on day 0 of AZD1222 vaccination. The TCR sequence derives from an adult in good health. The CDR3 nucleotides read TGTGCCAGTACCGGGAGGCAGGGGAGTCGGGAGACCCAGTACTTC. Amino acids: CASTGRQGSRETQYF. The full variable domain, in which reference TRBV19 and TRBJ2-5 provide the parts outside the CDR3, is DGGITQSPKYLFRKEGQNVTLSCEQNLNHDAMYWYRQDPGQGLRLIYYSQIVNDFQKGDIAEGYSVSREKKESFPLTVTSAQKNPTAFYLCASTGRQGSRETQYFGPGTRLLVL.